This T cell receptor beta chain was sequenced in a study of glioma-infiltrating T cells. The germline gives CDR1 MDHEN, CDR2 SYDVKM. The CDR3 runs 12 residues. Trimming stripped 6 bases from V and 0 bases from J, with 6 bases between. Study outcomes and limitations: Tissue-blood divergence was below expectation in non-neoplastic patients, above in gliomas.

The iRepertoire nested amplicon-rescue multiplex PCR amplified TCR alpha and beta CDR3s from RNA. TCRdb called the multiplex PCR reads again in MiXCR, with one record for every CDR3 protein. The data hold approximately 110,000 distinct CDR3 sequences, with approximately 25% observed a single time. This clonotype appeared many times. What it binds is unknown. The receptor comes from a human donor with low-grade glioma or glioblastoma, undergoing nonglioma brain surgery, or in good health (not recorded which). The chain has TRBV28 and TRBJ2-7; no definite D call. The sample comprised glioma tissue, nonneoplastic brain tissue, or PBMCs (not recorded which). The CDR3 is CASRPNSYEQYF. CDR3 coding DNA: TGTGCCAGCAGACCCAACTCCTACGAGCAGTACTTC.